Listed below are T cell receptor beta chains from one sample, sequenced in a study of identical twins. TCRdb reprocessed the 5' RACE reads via MiXCR and lists one record per CDR3 protein. The sample holds 300,000 to 400,000 distinct CDR3 sequences, over 9% seen once. This sample also appeared in a second study, on yellow fever vaccine responses in identical twins.

Source material: CD8+ T cells sorted from blood. All receptors derive from a young woman in good health. The CDR3 runs from the conserved cysteine through the conserved F or W. A D gene is named only where the DNA matches it firmly. Expanded clones get a size class; other rows say once, few or many, or leave the size out.

>TRBV27|.|.|TRBJ2-3
CASAQVGANTDTQYF
TGTGCCAGCGCCCAGGTGGGGGCCAACACAGATACGCAGTATTTT
>TRBV5-6|few|.|TRBJ1-2
CASSSARDTSNYGYTF
TGTGCCAGCAGCTCGGCACGGGACACGTCTAACTATGGCTACACCTTC
>TRBV12-3/TRBV12-4|many|TRBD1|TRBJ1-2
CASSLPQTGGYGYTF
TGTGCCAGCAGTTTACCCCAGACAGGGGGCTATGGCTACACCTTC
>TRBV4-1|many|TRBD1|TRBJ2-4
CASSQNRQGVSDIQYF
TGCGCCAGCAGCCAAAACCGCCAGGGGGTATCGGACATTCAGTACTTC
>TRBV6-1|few|TRBD1|TRBJ2-7
CASSEQGATYEQYF
TGTGCCAGCAGTGAACAGGGGGCCACCTACGAGCAGTACTTC
>TRBV29-1|few|.|TRBJ2-2
CSVVWVGTGELFF
TGCAGCGTTGTATGGGTAGGGACCGGGGAGCTGTTTTTT
>TRBV6-1|few|.|TRBJ1-5
CASSEWAESNQPQHF
TGTGCCAGCAGTGAATGGGCGGAATCCAATCAGCCCCAGCATTTT
>TRBV11-2|few|.|TRBJ1-1
CASSLGGGFGYGNTEAFF
TGTGCCAGCAGCTTAGGGGGGGGTTTTGGGTATGGGAACACTGAAGCTTTCTTT
>TRBV12-3/TRBV12-4|many|TRBD2|TRBJ2-1
CASSPGLLEQFF
TGTGCCAGCAGCCCGGGACTACTTGAGCAGTTCTTC
>TRBV11-2|few|TRBD2|TRBJ2-1
CASSRKGTSGGYNEQFF
TGTGCCAGCAGCCGGAAAGGGACTAGCGGGGGCTACAATGAGCAGTTCTTC
>TRBV6-5|few|.|TRBJ2-6
CASSYFNSGANVLTF
TGTGCCAGCAGTTACTTTAACTCTGGGGCCAACGTCCTGACTTTC
>TRBV12-3/TRBV12-4|.|.|TRBJ1-1
CASSLLVPNTEAFF
TGTGCCAGCAGTTTACTAGTCCCGAACACTGAAGCTTTCTTT
>TRBV5-1|many|.|TRBJ1-1
CASSLRGGNTEAFF
TGCGCCAGCAGCCTCCGCGGGGGGAACACTGAAGCTTTCTTT
>TRBV9|few|TRBD2|TRBJ2-1
CASSVPRGDNEQFF
TGTGCCAGCAGCGTACCCCGGGGGGACAATGAGCAGTTCTTC
>TRBV5-1|many|TRBD1|TRBJ2-7
CASSLTDRGRDEQYF
TGCGCCAGCAGCTTAACTGACAGGGGGCGGGACGAGCAGTACTTC
>TRBV20-1|.|.|TRBJ1-5
CSTYEEGVNQPQHF
TGCAGCACTTACGAGGAAGGGGTGAATCAGCCCCAGCATTTT
>TRBV10-2|.|.|TRBJ2-5
CASSEFSGEETQYF
TGCGCCAGCAGTGAGTTCTCAGGGGAAGAGACCCAGTACTTC
>TRBV4-1|many|.|TRBJ2-2
CASRGGKNTGELFF
TGCGCCAGCAGGGGAGGAAAGAACACCGGGGAGCTGTTTTTT
>TRBV5-4|few|TRBD2|TRBJ2-3
CASSFDSATSGEILSTDTQYF
TGTGCCAGCAGCTTTGACTCCGCGACTAGCGGGGAGATACTTAGCACAGATACGCAGTATTTT
>TRBV9|.|.|TRBJ1-1
CASSPTGEAFF
TGTGCCAGCAGCCCCACCGGGGAAGCTTTCTTT
>TRBV5-6|few|TRBD2|TRBJ2-1
CASKIAGNSYNEQFF
TGTGCCAGCAAAATAGCGGGGAACTCCTACAATGAGCAGTTCTTC
>TRBV27|.|TRBD2|TRBJ2-3
CASRAGGSDTQYF
TGTGCCAGCAGGGCGGGGGGTTCAGATACGCAGTATTTT
>TRBV7-2|few|TRBD1|TRBJ1-2
CASSSRDREVPNYGYTF
TGTGCCAGCAGCAGCCGGGACAGGGAGGTTCCTAACTATGGCTACACCTTC
>TRBV6-1|.|.|TRBJ1-1
CASSEVTVNTEAFF
TGTGCCAGCAGTGAAGTGACAGTGAACACTGAAGCTTTCTTT
>TRBV12-3/TRBV12-4|many|.|TRBJ2-5
CASSRGRVGETQYF
TGTGCCAGCAGTCGAGGCCGCGTGGGGGAGACCCAGTACTTC
>TRBV3-1|.|.|TRBJ2-1
CASSQDTGTHSYNEQFF
TGTGCCAGCAGCCAAGATACTGGGACACATTCCTACAATGAGCAGTTCTTC
>TRBV3-1|many|.|TRBJ2-1
CASSRDRWAYNEQFF
TGTGCCAGCAGCCGCGACAGGTGGGCCTACAATGAGCAGTTCTTC
>TRBV24-1|few|TRBD2|TRBJ2-1
CATSGIGAGVNDEQFF
TGTGCCACCAGTGGCATAGGGGCGGGAGTTAACGATGAGCAGTTCTTC
>TRBV11-2|.|.|TRBJ2-5
CASRSPEAGLTSETQYF
TGTGCCAGCAGATCTCCCGAAGCAGGACTCACGTCAGAGACCCAGTACTTC
>TRBV6-5|few|TRBD2|TRBJ2-1
CASSLPSGGPSSYNEQFF
TGTGCCAGCAGTTTGCCCAGCGGGGGGCCGAGCTCCTACAATGAGCAGTTCTTC
>TRBV5-1|many|.|TRBJ2-7
CASSPGDGSYEQYF
TGCGCCAGCAGCCCGGGGGACGGCTCCTACGAGCAGTACTTC
>TRBV7-6|few|.|TRBJ1-5
CASSLSSGPNQPQHF
TGTGCCAGCAGCTTATCCTCAGGCCCTAATCAGCCCCAGCATTTT
>TRBV12-3/TRBV12-4|many|.|TRBJ2-1
CASSLPNYNEQFF
TGTGCCAGCAGTCTCCCAAATTACAATGAGCAGTTCTTC
>TRBV27|many|TRBD2|TRBJ2-2
CASSAAGGPSGELFF
TGTGCCAGCAGTGCAGCGGGGGGGCCCTCCGGGGAGCTGTTTTTT
>TRBV28|few|.|TRBJ1-5
CASTRPYSNQPQHF
TGTGCCAGCACGAGGCCTTATAGCAATCAGCCCCAGCATTTT
>TRBV10-2|.|.|TRBJ2-1
CASSESVRLDNEQFF
TGCGCCAGCAGTGAGTCCGTCCGATTGGACAATGAGCAGTTCTTC
>TRBV29-1|many|.|TRBJ2-1
CSVGGAVDGGHNEQFF
TGCAGCGTTGGAGGGGCCGTTGATGGCGGGCACAATGAGCAGTTCTTC
>TRBV20-1|few|TRBD2|TRBJ2-5
CSAGGLAGVGWEETQYF
TGCAGTGCTGGGGGACTAGCGGGGGTCGGTTGGGAAGAGACCCAGTACTTC
>TRBV11-2|.|TRBD2|TRBJ2-2
CASSLDQGASGGTGELFF
TGTGCCAGCAGCTTAGATCAGGGGGCTAGCGGGGGCACCGGGGAGCTGTTTTTT
>TRBV28|.|.|TRBJ1-2
CASQAKGFGYTF
TGTGCCAGCCAGGCTAAAGGATTTGGCTACACCTTC
>TRBV5-6|few|.|TRBJ1-4
CASSLMAGEKLFF
TGTGCCAGCAGCTTGATGGCCGGTGAAAAACTGTTTTTT
>TRBV7-9|few|.|TRBJ2-6
CASKKVGGPSGANVLTF
TGTGCCAGTAAAAAGGTGGGGGGGCCGTCGGGGGCCAACGTCCTGACTTTC
>TRBV7-6|.|TRBD1|TRBJ2-2
CASSLAQQGADTGELFF
TGTGCCAGCAGCTTAGCGCAGCAGGGGGCGGATACCGGGGAGCTGTTTTTT
>TRBV12-3/TRBV12-4|many|TRBD1|TRBJ1-1
CASSPGTGGSRAFF
TGTGCCAGCAGTCCCGGGACAGGGGGCAGTAGGGCTTTCTTT
>TRBV20-1|few|.|TRBJ2-7
CSADVGDGGHEQYF
TGCAGTGCCGACGTGGGGGACGGGGGGCACGAGCAGTACTTC
>TRBV10-3|.|TRBD1|TRBJ2-3
CAISRLTGGNTDTQYF
TGTGCCATCAGCCGCCTGACAGGGGGGAACACAGATACGCAGTATTTT